Given below is one T cell receptor (beta chain) in context. Its antigen remains unidentified. Via 5' RACE with UMI labels, TRB cDNA libraries were prepared. TCRdb processed the 5' RACE reads again and assigns one entry to each CDR3 protein, with no DNA. The table for this sample gives roughly 65,000 distinct CDR3 sequences. The record originates from a study of CXCR3-negative and CXCR3-positive naive CD8 T cells. There are 14 residues in the CDR3. CDR1 MNHEY and CDR2 SMNVEV come from the germline V gene (reference sequence). The study's findings and limits: CXCR3-positive naive cells carried more hydrophobic TRB CDR3s than CXCR3-negative naive cells did.

Researchers sorted 300,000 cells of each CD8+ T cell subset in triplicate. The naive CD8+ gate required CD45RO-CCR7+CD27+CD95- phenotype. The source of this sequence is a human donor in good health. Some clones in this sample may be carry-over from other donors' samples. This rearrangement joins TRBV27 to TRBJ2-2; with no DNA, the TCRdb D assignment of TRBD1 cannot be verified. The sample consisted of naive CXCR3+ CD8+ T cells from blood. The subset was: CD45RO-CCR7+CD27+CD95- naive CD8+ T cells expressing CXCR3 (TNR3+). The CDR3 loop is CASSPGMGTGELFF.